Listed below are T cell receptor beta chains from one sample, sequenced in a study of T-cell memory formation after mild COVID-19. TCRdb fed the 5' RACE reads into MiXCR, producing one record per CDR3 protein. The sample consists of hundreds of thousands of distinct CDR3 sequences, over 15% of them appearing once. The sequencing input was PBMCs or a T cell subset sorted from them (not recorded which). The receptors here all came from an adult woman who had mild COVID-19 (a few samples of this study predate the infection). Cell type and time point are not known. CDR3s include the opening cysteine and the closing phenylalanine or tryptophan. The order of the fields is V gene, J gene, clone size, D gene, CDR3 DNA, CDR3 protein. D genes are given only for firm matches. Size values are once, few and many counts, or a class for expanded clones, and some rows have none.

TRBV28,TRBJ2-4,-,-,TGTGCCAGCAGTTTAGGGGAGTTAGCCAAAAACATTCAGTACTTC,CASSLGELAKNIQYF
TRBV30,TRBJ2-1,-,TRBD2,TGTGCCTGCCACGCAGCGGGAACCTTCAATGAGCAGTTCTTC,CACHAAGTFNEQFF
TRBV6-4,TRBJ2-1,-,-,TGTGCCAGCAGTGACTCCCGGGGGCAGTTCTTC,CASSDSRGQFF
TRBV4-2,TRBJ2-2,many,-,TGTGCCAGCAGCCAAGAGGGGGCCACCGGGGAGCTGTTTTTT,CASSQEGATGELFF
TRBV10-3,TRBJ2-7,few,-,TGTGCCATCGGGCCCAGGGCTTACGAGCAGTACTTC,CAIGPRAYEQYF
TRBV12-3/TRBV12-4,TRBJ2-5,-,-,TGTGCCAGCACCCCTCAGTCCGAGCTGGGCCAGTACTTC,CASTPQSELGQYF
TRBV4-2,TRBJ2-1,-,-,TGTGCCAGCAGCCAACTACCGGACAATGAGCAGTTCTTC,CASSQLPDNEQFF
TRBV7-2,TRBJ2-7,few,-,TGTGCCAGCAGACTAATCAGTGGCGGGCTCTACGAGCAGTACTTC,CASRLISGGLYEQYF
TRBV24-1,TRBJ1-1,-,-,TGTGCCACCAGTGAGGGCCAGGCAGCTTTCTTT,CATSEGQAAFF
TRBV29-1,TRBJ2-2,-,-,TGCAGCGTTGAGTTGGCAGCGCGAGTTGGGGAGCTGTTTTTT,CSVELAARVGELFF